This T cell receptor beta chain was identified in a study of T cell changes during pregnancy in multiple sclerosis. Profiling relied on immunoSEQ multiplex PCR, and the TCRdb table lists in-frame clones only, not all of them. The sample carries around 95,000 clones, approximately 93% recorded once. This clone came up once. CDR1 and CDR2 from the germline V gene are SNHLY and FYNNEI. The V end was cut by 6 bases, the J end by 2 bases, with 17 bases between. The CDR3 consists of 15 residues. The V call is TRBV2, the J call TRBJ2-7; D possibly corresponds to TRBD2 (6 bases). Source: peripheral blood, taken after pregnancy. This receptor was identified in a female donor in good health, enrolled as a control in a pregnancy study. As DNA, the CDR3 is TGTGCCAGCAGGTATACCTCTAGCGTAACCTACGAGCAGTACTTC. Its translation: CASRYTSSVTYEQYF.